These 22 T cell receptor beta chains came from one sample sequenced in a study of blood T cell dynamics during melanoma immunotherapy (dated by TCRdb to about 2020). The time point label corresponds to: week 3, after first cycle of checkpoint inhibitor. The library was obtained by the immunoSEQ multiplex PCR assay. Held by TCRdb, this immuneACCESS table contains in-frame sequences only and omits some clones. Under half of the omission traces to an unresolved V gene where checked; the cause of the rest is unknown. The table for this sample lists hundreds of clones; 70% to 85% of them were counted only once. The ten largest clones represent under 60% of the sample. The source material was cell-free DNA from blood, sampled from a patient treated with checkpoint blockade. The sample's cell subset or site label, decoded: plasma cell-free DNA. The origin of the receptors is a human donor with melanoma.

The chain links TRBV21-1 to TRBJ2-5. The DNA end is a closer match to TRBJ2-7, so the J assignment may be wrong. TRBV21-1 is a pseudogene. The CDR3 has 15 amino acids. CDR3 sequence (DNA): TGTGCCAGCAGCGTCCTGCTACACGTGTTAGACGAGCAGTACTTC. This encodes CASSVLLHVLDEQYF.

The chain recombines TRBV9 with TRBJ2-1; perhaps TRBD1 as D (5 bases). In germline, CDR1 is SGDLS, CDR2 YYNGEE. Trimming left V 4 bases short and J 0 bases short, with 14 bases between. This CDR3 is built from 16 residues. This chain's CDR3 is CASSSLQGLSYNEQFF. As DNA, the CDR3 is TGTGCCAGCAGCTCGCTGCAGGGCCTCTCCTACAATGAGCAGTTCTTC.

The chain has TRBV30 and TRBJ1-1; the D is unclear. The CDR3 extends over 13 amino acids. V lost 3 bases and J 4 bases, leaving 12 bases between the germline ends. The germline V gene encodes CDR1 GTSNPN and CDR2 SVGIG (reference sequence). For the CDR3, the DNA is TGTGCCTGGAGCCAGTCATGGGGCACTGAAGCTTTCTTT. Protein product: CAWSQSWGTEAFF.

For the CDR3, the DNA is TGCGCCAGCAGTCAATCTCAGGGCCAGAATTGGACCTACGAGCAGTACTTC. This encodes CASSQSQGQNWTYEQYF. The V and J genes are TRBV23-1 and TRBJ2-5; D is perhaps TRBD1 (5 bases). Near its end, the DNA agrees better with TRBJ2-7, so the J call may be wrong. TRBV23-1 is sorted into the ORF group, with uncertain function. This CDR3 comprises 17 residues.

The chain couples TRBV10-3 to TRBJ1-1, with D tentatively TRBD1 (6 bases). Germline loops: CDR1 ENHRY, CDR2 SYGVKD. The CDR3 loop spans 16 amino acids. V shed 2 bases and J shed 4 bases, with 17 bases lying between them. Written as DNA, the CDR3 is TGTGCCATCAGTGAGATCCCGGGGGCGGGCGGCACTGAAGCTTTCTTT. This translates into CAISEIPGAGGTEAFF.

This chain joins TRBV6-1 and TRBJ2-5; D call uncertain. V dropped 4 bases and J dropped 5 bases, with 14 bases sitting between them. The CDR3 consists of 14 residues. Germline values: CDR1 MNHNS, CDR2 SASEGT. CDR3 sequence (DNA): TGTGCCAGCAGTGGGGCAGGTCTGGGGGAGACCCAGTACTTC. Translated: CASSGAGLGETQYF.

The chain uses TRBV7-9 and TRBJ2-5; possibly TRBD2 for D (6 bases). Trimming shortened V by 3 bases and J by 5 bases, and 13 bases separated the two germline ends. Germline CDR1 is SEHNR and CDR2 is FQNEAQ (reference sequence). This CDR3 is 14 amino acids long. CDR3 sequence (DNA): TGTGCCAGCAGCTTGACATCAGGGAGGGAGACCCAGTACTTC. Translation gives CASSLTSGRETQYF. Full variable domain (remainder filled in from reference TRBV7-9 and TRBJ2-5): DTGVSQNPRHKITKRGQNVTFRCDPISEHNRLYWYRQTLGQGPEFLTYFQNEAQLEKSRLLSDRFSAERPKGSFSTLEIQRTEQGDSAMYLCASSLTSGRETQYFGPGTRLLVL.

The chain combines TRBV6-4 with TRBJ2-1; the D gene is possibly TRBD2 (5 bases). CDR1 MRHNA and CDR2 SNTAGT come from the germline V gene. V was trimmed by 4 bases and J by 8 bases, leaving 12 bases between them. The CDR3 contains 13 residues. The CDR3 DNA sequence: TGTGCCAGCAGTGGTGCTAGCCGCGATGAGCAGTTCTTC. Translated, it gives CASSGASRDEQFF.

The chain carries TRBV18 and TRBJ1-2, with 8 bases that match TRBD1. The CDR3 extends over 15 amino acids. Germline-derived CDR1 and CDR2 are KGHSH and LQKENI. V dropped 2 bases and J dropped 4; count of bases not matched to a gene: 6. The CDR3 spells CASSPREDRAYGYTF. The CDR3 DNA sequence: TGTGCCAGCTCACCAAGGGAGGACAGGGCCTATGGCTACACCTTC.

This sequence joins TRBV11-3 and TRBJ1-1; TRBD1 matches at 8 bases. Trimming took 5 bases from V and 5 from J; bases not matched to a gene: 10. The CDR3 runs to 15 residues. Germline CDR1 SGHNT, CDR2 YENEEA. This CDR3 is CASSAITQGGTEAFF. The CDR3 region has the DNA TGTGCCAGCAGCGCAATTACACAGGGGGGTACTGAAGCTTTCTTT.

The CDR3: CASSEWGQGNEQFF. CDR3 sequence (DNA): TGTGCCAGCAGTGAATGGGGGCAGGGCAATGAGCAGTTCTTC. The chain links TRBV6-1 to TRBJ2-1; D possibly corresponds to TRBD1 (6 bases). Germline assignment: CDR1 MNHNS and CDR2 SASEGT. This CDR3 contains 14 residues. The V gene lost 2 bases and the J gene lost 6 bases, with 11 bases spanning the gap.

The V and J genes are TRBV15 and TRBJ1-1; 9 nucleotides align to TRBD1. The germline V gene encodes CDR1 LNHNV and CDR2 YYDKDF (reference sequence). Trimming at V came to 5 bases and at J to 0 bases, leaving 4 bases not matched to a gene. The CDR3 loop spans 15 amino acids. Here the CDR3 DNA reads TGTGCCACCAGCCCTGGGACAGGGATGAACACTGAAGCTTTCTTT. Translation gives CATSPGTGMNTEAFF.

This rearrangement joins TRBV11-3 to TRBJ1-1, with D possibly being TRBD1 (5 bases). Looked up from germline, CDR1 is SGHNT and CDR2 is YENEEA. V lost 6 bases and J lost 4, with 18 bases in between. The CDR3 consists of 15 residues. The DNA for the CDR3 is TGTGCCAGCAGTTCCAGGGCGGGAGGTGGCACTGAAGCTTTCTTT. As protein: CASSSRAGGGTEAFF.

This chain links TRBV4-1 with TRBJ2-7, with 8 nucleotides matching TRBD1. Germline V CDR1 and CDR2: MGHRA, YSYEKL. V lost 4 bases to trimming and J lost 4 bases; unmatched junction nucleotides: 12. CDR3 length: 16 amino acids. The CDR3 sequence: CASSPGQGESFYEQYF. DNA for the CDR3: TGCGCCAGCAGCCCCGGACAGGGTGAGTCTTTTTACGAGCAGTACTTC.

The V and J genes are TRBV2 and TRBJ1-2; 8 bases fit TRBD1. Germline assignment: CDR1 SNHLY and CDR2 FYNNEI. With 6 bases clipped from V and 8 bases from J, the junction kept 11 bases outside the gene matches. The CDR3 consists of 14 residues. The CDR3 nucleotides are TGTGCCAGCAGAGGGACAGGACTTATGCAGGGCTACACCTTC. Its protein is CASRGTGLMQGYTF. The full variable domain, rest sourced from reference TRBV2 and TRBJ1-2, is EPEVTQTPSHQVTQMGQEVILRCVPISNHLYFYWYRQILGQKVEFLVSFYNNEISEKSEIFDDQFSVERPDGSNFTLKIRSTKLEDSAMYFCASRGTGLMQGYTFGSGTRLTVV.

The chain employs TRBV19 and TRBJ2-1, with a tentative D call TRBD2 (5 bases). Trimming pared 7 bases from V and 0 bases from J, leaving 13 bases between. The CDR3 covers 15 residues. Germline values: CDR1 LNHDA, CDR2 SQIVND (reference sequence). The CDR3 DNA is TGTGCCAGTACCCCCTCGGGGAGCTCCTACAATGAGCAGTTCTTC. Its protein is CASTPSGSSYNEQFF. Combining the CDR3 with reference TRBV19 and TRBJ2-1 gives the whole variable domain DGGITQSPKYLFRKEGQNVTLSCEQNLNHDAMYWYRQDPGQGLRLIYYSQIVNDFQKGDIAEGYSVSREKKESFPLTVTSAQKNPTAFYLCASTPSGSSYNEQFFGPGTRLTVL.

The rearrangement links TRBV14 to TRBJ1-1; a weak D match, TRBD1 (6 bases). Deletions cut 2 bases from V and 8 bases from J, with 12 bases between. The germline CDR1 and CDR2 sequences are SGHDN and FVKESK. The CDR3 is 13 amino acids. In DNA form, the CDR3 reads TGTGCCAGCAGCCAATTTCAGGGGCTAGAAGCTTTCTTT. This translates into CASSQFQGLEAFF. The complete variable domain, with remaining parts taken from reference TRBV14 and TRBJ1-1, reads EAGVTQFPSHSVIEKGQTVTLRCDPISGHDNLYWYRRVMGKEIKFLLHFVKESKQDESGMPNNRFLAERTGGTYSTLKVQPAELEDSGVYFCASSQFQGLEAFFGQGTRLTVV.

CDR3 nucleotide sequence: TGTGCCAGCAGCTTTAACCAGAGATACTACGAGCAGTACTTC. Amino acids: CASSFNQRYYEQYF. The chain employs TRBV5-6 and TRBJ2-7; no clear D gene. Germline loops: CDR1 SGHDT, CDR2 YYEEEE. This CDR3 region has 14 residues. V lost 2 bases, J lost 3 bases, and 12 bases lay in between.

This clone came up a few times. The chain links TRBV19 to TRBJ2-7; TRBD1 agrees at 8 bases. The CDR3 covers 15 residues. After removal of 1 base from V and 5 bases from J, the junction contained 7 bases not matched to a gene. Per the germline V gene, CDR1 is LNHDA and CDR2 is SQIVND (reference sequence). CDR3 region: CASSIADRAMNEQYF. Here the CDR3 DNA reads TGTGCCAGTAGTATAGCGGACAGGGCGATGAACGAGCAGTACTTC.

The chain combines TRBV5-1 with TRBJ2-7; the match to TRBD2 covers 15 bases. The junction had 7 bases not matched to a gene; V was cut back by 4 bases and J by 5 bases. The CDR3 is 16 residues long. Germline loops: CDR1 SGHRS, CDR2 YFSETQ. CDR3 region: CASSPGLAGGLHEQYF. In nucleotides, the CDR3 is TGCGCCAGCAGCCCCGGACTAGCGGGGGGGCTCCACGAGCAGTACTTC.

The gene calls are TRBV5-8 and TRBJ1-4, with 11 positions matching TRBD1. The trim removed 4 bases at V and 8 bases at J, leaving 4 bases unmatched. Germline V gene lookup returns CDR1 SGHTS and CDR2 YDEGEE. This CDR3 region has 14 residues. The CDR3 loop reads CASSRGQGGEKLFF. The DNA of the CDR3 is TGTGCCAGCAGCCGGGGACAGGGGGGAGAAAAACTGTTTTTT.

This rearrangement joins TRBV18 to TRBJ1-1; D ambiguous. Trimming cost V 3 bases and J 0 bases, with 14 bases left between them. CDR3 size: 16 residues. The germline V gene encodes CDR1 KGHSH and CDR2 LQKENI. The CDR3 DNA reads as TGTGCCAGCTCACCTAACACCCGACCCATGAACACTGAAGCTTTCTTT. Translation: CASSPNTRPMNTEAFF.